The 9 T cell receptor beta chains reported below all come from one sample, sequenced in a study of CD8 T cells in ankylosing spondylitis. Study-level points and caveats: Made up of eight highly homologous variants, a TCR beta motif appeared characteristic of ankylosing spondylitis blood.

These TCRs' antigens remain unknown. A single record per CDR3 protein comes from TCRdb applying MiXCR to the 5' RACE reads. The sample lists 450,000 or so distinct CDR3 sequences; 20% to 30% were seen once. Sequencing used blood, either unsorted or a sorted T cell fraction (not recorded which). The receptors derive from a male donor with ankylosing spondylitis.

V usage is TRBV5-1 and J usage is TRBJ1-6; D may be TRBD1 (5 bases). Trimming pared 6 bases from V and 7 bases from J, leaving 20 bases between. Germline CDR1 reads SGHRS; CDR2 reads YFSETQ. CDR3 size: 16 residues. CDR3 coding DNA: TGCGCCAGCACCCCTAGCCCGGGACTGAGAAATTCACCCCTCCACTTT. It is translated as CASTPSPGLRNSPLHF.

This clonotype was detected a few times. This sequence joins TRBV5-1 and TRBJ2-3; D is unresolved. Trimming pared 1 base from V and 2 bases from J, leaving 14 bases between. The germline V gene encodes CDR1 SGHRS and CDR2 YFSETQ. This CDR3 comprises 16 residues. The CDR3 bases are TGCGCCAGCAGCTTGCCGGGCAGCCCTTACACAGATACGCAGTATTTT. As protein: CASSLPGSPYTDTQYF. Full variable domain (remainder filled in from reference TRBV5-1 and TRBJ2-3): KAGVTQTPRYLIKTRGQQVTLSCSPISGHRSVSWYQQTPGQGLQFLFEYFSETQRNKGNFPGRFSGRQFSNSRSEMNVSTLELGDSALYLCASSLPGSPYTDTQYFGPGTRLTVL.

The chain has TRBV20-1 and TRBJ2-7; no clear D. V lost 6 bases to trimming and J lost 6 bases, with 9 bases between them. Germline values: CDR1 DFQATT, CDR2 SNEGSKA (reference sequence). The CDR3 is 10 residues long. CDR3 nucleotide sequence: TGCAGTGCCTCTCTCCTCGAGCAGTACTTC. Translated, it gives CSASLLEQYF.

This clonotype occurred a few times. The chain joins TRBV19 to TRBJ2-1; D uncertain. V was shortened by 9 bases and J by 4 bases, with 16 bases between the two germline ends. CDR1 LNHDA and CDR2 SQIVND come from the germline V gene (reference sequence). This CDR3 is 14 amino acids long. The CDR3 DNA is TGTGCCAGCAACTATAACGTGGATTACAATGAGCAGTTCTTC. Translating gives CASNYNVDYNEQFF.

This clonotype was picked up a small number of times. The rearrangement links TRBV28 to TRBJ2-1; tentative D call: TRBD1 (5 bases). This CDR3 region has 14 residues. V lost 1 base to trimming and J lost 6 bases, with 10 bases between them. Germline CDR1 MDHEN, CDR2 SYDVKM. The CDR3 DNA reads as TGTGCCAGCAGTTTATCCTTTCAGGGCAATGAGCAGTTCTTC. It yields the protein CASSLSFQGNEQFF.

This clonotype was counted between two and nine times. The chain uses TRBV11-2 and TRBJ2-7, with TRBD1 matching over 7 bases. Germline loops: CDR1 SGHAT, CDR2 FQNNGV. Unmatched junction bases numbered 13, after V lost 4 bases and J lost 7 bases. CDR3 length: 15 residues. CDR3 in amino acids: CASSYTYRGSREQYF. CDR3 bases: TGTGCCAGCAGCTACACATACAGGGGTTCGCGAGAGCAGTACTTC.

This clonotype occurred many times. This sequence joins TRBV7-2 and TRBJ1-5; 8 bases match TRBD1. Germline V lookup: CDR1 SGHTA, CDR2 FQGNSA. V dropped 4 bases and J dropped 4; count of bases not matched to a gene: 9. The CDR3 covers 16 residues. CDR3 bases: TGTGCCAGCAGCTCCGGAGGTAACAGGGGGAATCAGCCCCAGCATTTT. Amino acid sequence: CASSSGGNRGNQPQHF.

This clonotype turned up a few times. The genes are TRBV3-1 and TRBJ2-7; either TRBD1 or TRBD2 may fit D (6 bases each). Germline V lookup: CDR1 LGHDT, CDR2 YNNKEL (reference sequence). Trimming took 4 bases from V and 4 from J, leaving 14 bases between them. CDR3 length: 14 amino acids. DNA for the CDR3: TGTGCCAGCAGCCCAGAAGGAGGGGGATACGAGCAGTACTTC. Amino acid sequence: CASSPEGGGYEQYF.

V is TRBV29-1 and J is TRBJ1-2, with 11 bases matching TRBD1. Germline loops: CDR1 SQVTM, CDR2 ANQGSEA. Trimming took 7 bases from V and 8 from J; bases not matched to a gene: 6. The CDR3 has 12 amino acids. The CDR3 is CSARGTGGGYTF. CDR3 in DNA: TGCAGCGCCCGCGGGACAGGGGGAGGCTACACCTTC.